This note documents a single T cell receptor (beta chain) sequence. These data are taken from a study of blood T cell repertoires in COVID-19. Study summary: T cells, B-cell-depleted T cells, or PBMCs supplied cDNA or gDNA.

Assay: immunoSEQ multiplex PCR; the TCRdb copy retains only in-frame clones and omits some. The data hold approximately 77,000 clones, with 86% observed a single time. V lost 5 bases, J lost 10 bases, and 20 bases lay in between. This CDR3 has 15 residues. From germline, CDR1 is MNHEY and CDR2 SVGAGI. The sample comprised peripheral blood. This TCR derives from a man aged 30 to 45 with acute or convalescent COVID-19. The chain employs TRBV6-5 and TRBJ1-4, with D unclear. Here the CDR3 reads CASSPTSADVGKLFF. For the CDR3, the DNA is TGTGCCAGCAGTCCGACCTCAGCGGACGTGGGAAAACTGTTTTTT.